These 8 T cell receptor beta chains originate from one sample sequenced in a study of blood T cell repertoires in COVID-19. Assay: immunoSEQ multiplex PCR; the TCRdb copy retains only in-frame clones and omits some. The repertoire holds a few hundred thousand clones, 88% seen once, with roughly 6.7% in the top ten. The sequenced sample was peripheral blood. These receptors originate from a woman in her 30s with COVID-19, enrolled during active disease.

The CDR3: CASSYRGTGGRDEQFF. DNA for the CDR3: TGTGCCAGCAGTTATCGCGGGACAGGGGGCAGGGATGAGCAGTTCTTC. The J gene is TRBJ2-1, the V gene TRBV6-5, with 12 bases aligning to TRBD1. Germline trimming cut 3 bases from V and 8 bases from J; bases unmatched to any gene: 8. From germline, CDR1 is MNHEY and CDR2 SVGAGI. CDR3 length: 16 amino acids.

The CDR3 DNA sequence: TGTGCCAGCAGCAAATTCATGGGACTAGAAGGCAATGAGCAGTTCTTC. Translation gives CASSKFMGLEGNEQFF. This rearrangement joins TRBV9 to TRBJ2-1, with 8 bases lining up with TRBD2. The CDR3 runs to 16 residues. The germline V gene has CDR1 SGDLS and CDR2 YYNGEE. Trimming took 4 bases from V and 6 from J; bases not matched to a gene: 12.

The V and J genes are TRBV15 and TRBJ2-2; tentatively, D is TRBD2 (5 bases). The CDR3 loop spans 16 amino acids. Trimming cost V 2 bases and J 4 bases, with 14 bases left between them. CDR1 is LNHNV, CDR2 YYDKDF, per germline (reference sequence). CDR3 sequence reads: CATSRKLDWGTGELFF. The CDR3 coding sequence is TGTGCCACCAGCAGAAAACTGGACTGGGGCACCGGGGAGCTGTTTTTT.

This chain links TRBV7-9 with TRBJ2-7, with TRBD1 matching 8 bases. Trimming cost V 8 bases and J 2 bases; bases outside gene matches: 8. Germline V gives CDR1 SEHNR, CDR2 FQNEAQ (reference sequence). The CDR3 has 14 amino acids. The CDR3 is CASAGTGDPYEQYF. The CDR3 DNA sequence: TGTGCCAGCGCCGGGACAGGCGATCCCTACGAGCAGTACTTC.

The chain links TRBV6-5 to TRBJ2-5; tentatively, D is TRBD2 (6 bases). Trimming left V 0 bases short and J 2 bases short, with 13 bases between. Germline V CDR1 and CDR2: MNHEY, SVGAGI. There are 16 residues in the CDR3. The CDR3 DNA follows: TGTGCCAGCAGTTACTCATGGCGGGGTCTTCAAGAGACCCAGTACTTC. Its protein is CASSYSWRGLQETQYF.

The genes are TRBV4-3 and TRBJ2-7, with D perhaps TRBD1 (6 bases). Germline V gene data show CDR1 as LGHNA and CDR2 as YSLEER. The CDR3 extends over 16 amino acids. V was shortened by 1 base and J by 3 bases, with 16 bases between the two germline ends. The DNA of the CDR3 is TGCGCCAGCAGCCAAGCTAGGCAGGGGTTCTTCTACGAGCAGTACTTC. Its translation: CASSQARQGFFYEQYF.

The rearrangement uses TRBV27 and TRBJ2-4; D remains unclear. In germline, CDR1 is MNHEY, CDR2 SMNVEV (reference sequence). This CDR3 contains 13 residues. V was trimmed by 6 bases and J by 0 bases, leaving 6 bases between them. The CDR3, as DNA: TGTGCCAGCAGGGCCCTAGCCAAAAACATTCAGTACTTC. Its translation: CASRALAKNIQYF.

Worth noting for this clone: The identical CDR3 is also encoded by other nucleotide sequences in the sample. The rearrangement links TRBV29-1 to TRBJ1-1; 8 bases are a match to TRBD1. This CDR3 spans 12 amino acids. The V gene end was trimmed by 6 bases and the J gene end by 1 base; junction bases not matched to a gene: 1. Germline V CDR1 and CDR2: SQVTM, ANQGSEA. The CDR3 sequence is CSVGTGNTEAFF. The CDR3 coding sequence is TGCAGCGTGGGGACAGGGAACACTGAAGCTTTCTTT.